This T cell receptor beta chain appears in the sequencing data of a study of blood T cells in healthy people across ages. Study-wide background: The template switching approach captured approximately one barcoded beta molecule for every two T cells.

V dropped 4 bases and J dropped 6 bases, with 16 bases sitting between them. The CDR3 has 14 amino acids. In germline, CDR1 is MGHRA, CDR2 YSYEKL. This clonotype was recorded a few times. Its antigen is unidentified. Healthy individuals of Caucasian origin from Russia, aged about 6 to 100, served as donors. Isolation of PBMCs gave at least 7 million cells per sample. Study outcomes and limitations: Donors of long life had a larger count of naive CD4+ cells and greater diversity than aged donors.

The use of a sample-barcoded 5' primer and a J-beta primer mix characterized a second PCR of roughly 7 to 11 cycles. TCRdb independently ran MiXCR on the 5' RACE reads; one entry per CDR3 protein. The sample records about 1.4 million distinct CDR3 sequences, 55% to 75% being singletons. This TCR was recovered from a man between 18 and 29 years old in good health. Sequencing was performed on blood. The gene calls are TRBV4-1 and TRBJ2-7; D uncertain. The CDR3 here is CASSPILSRSEQYF. The CDR3 region has the DNA TGCGCCAGCAGCCCCATCCTGTCTCGCAGCGAGCAGTACTTC.